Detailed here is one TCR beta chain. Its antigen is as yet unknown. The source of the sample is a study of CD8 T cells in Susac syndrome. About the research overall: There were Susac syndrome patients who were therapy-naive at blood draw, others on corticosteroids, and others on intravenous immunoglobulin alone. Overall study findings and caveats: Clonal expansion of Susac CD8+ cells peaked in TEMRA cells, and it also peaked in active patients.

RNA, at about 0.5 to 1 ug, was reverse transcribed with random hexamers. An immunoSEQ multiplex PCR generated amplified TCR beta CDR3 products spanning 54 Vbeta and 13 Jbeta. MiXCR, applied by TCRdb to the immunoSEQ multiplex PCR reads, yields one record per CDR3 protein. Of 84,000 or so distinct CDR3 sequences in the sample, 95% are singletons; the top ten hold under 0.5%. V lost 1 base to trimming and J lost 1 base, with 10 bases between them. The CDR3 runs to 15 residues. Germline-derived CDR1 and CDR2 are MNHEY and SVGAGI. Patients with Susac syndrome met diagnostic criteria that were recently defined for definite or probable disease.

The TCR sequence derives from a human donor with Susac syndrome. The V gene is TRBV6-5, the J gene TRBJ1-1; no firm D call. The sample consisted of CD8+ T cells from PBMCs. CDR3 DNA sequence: TGTGCCAGCAGTTACTTATCGGGTACGAACACTGAAGCTTTCTTT. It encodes CASSYLSGTNTEAFF.